The 20 T cell receptor beta chains below come from one sample, sequenced in a study of post-analysis software for immune sequencing data. General study findings and limits: There were roughly 5 TRBV segments more frequent in patients than controls, and TRBV5-6, TRBV5-1 and TRBV20-1 were among them.

Unique molecular identifiers had been added to the TCR beta cDNA libraries. TCRdb recomputed calls from the PCR reads with MiXCR, one row per CDR3 protein. Here the sample spans hundreds of thousands of distinct CDR3 sequences, roughly 27% being singletons. These receptors' targets are unknown. Sequencing used blood. The receptors here all came from a girl aged 5 to 17 with multiple sclerosis.

V gene TRBV20-1 combines with J gene TRBJ2-6; TRBD2 might be the D (5 bases). The CDR3 loop spans 16 amino acids. Per the germline V gene, CDR1 is DFQATT and CDR2 is SNEGSKA (reference sequence). Trimming removed 4 bases at V and 1 base at J, with 14 bases between. Here the CDR3 reads CSAKLRDPSGANVLTF. The CDR3 coding sequence is TGCAGTGCTAAATTACGGGATCCATCTGGGGCCAACGTCCTGACTTTC.

This rearrangement joins TRBV20-1 to TRBJ2-1; D remains ambiguous. The CDR3 contains 12 residues. Germline-derived CDR1 and CDR2 are DFQATT and SNEGSKA (reference sequence). V lost 3 bases and J lost 15, with 18 bases in between. The CDR3 region is CSASAGDPRRFF. The DNA of the CDR3 is TGCAGTGCTAGTGCAGGCGATCCTCGCCGGTTCTTC.

This clonotype was counted between two and nine times. This rearrangement joins TRBV9 to TRBJ2-1; D possibly corresponds to TRBD2 (7 bases). The V and J ends lost 0 bases and 5 bases respectively, with 15 bases between them. The CDR3 is made up of 16 amino acids. Germline V gene lookup returns CDR1 SGDLS and CDR2 YYNGEE. The CDR3 DNA reads as TGTGCCAGCAGCGTAGACCCCAAGGGGGGGAACAATGAGCAGTTCTTC. Amino acids: CASSVDPKGGNNEQFF.

The V gene is TRBV7-2, the J gene TRBJ2-1; tentatively, D is TRBD1 (6 bases). Germline-derived CDR1 and CDR2 are SGHTA and FQGNSA. The V gene lost 1 base and the J gene lost 9 bases, with 16 bases spanning the gap. CDR3 length: 15 residues. The CDR3 DNA reads as TGTGCCAGCAGCTTAGTCACAGGGCTGGCCAGTGAGCAGTTCTTC. It codes for CASSLVTGLASEQFF. The variable domain in full, completed from reference TRBV7-2 and TRBJ2-1, reads GAGVSQSPSNKVTEKGKDVELRCDPISGHTALYWYRQSLGQGLEFLIYFQGNSAPDKSGLPSDRFSAERTGGSVSTLTIQRTQQEDSAVYLCASSLVTGLASEQFFGPGTRLTVL.

This clonotype was detected only a few times. The chain recombines TRBV27 with TRBJ1-2; TRBD1 agrees at 10 bases. Per germline, CDR1 MNHEY and CDR2 SMNVEV (reference sequence). CDR3 length: 13 residues. V lost 11 bases, J lost 4 bases, and 7 bases stayed unmatched. The CDR3 region has the DNA TGTGCCGTCGGGACAGGGGCGCCCTATGGCTACACCTTC. Its translation: CAVGTGAPYGYTF.

Worth noting for this clonotype: One end of the junction does not line up with germline, which may come from a read error. The chain uses TRBV20-1 and TRBJ2-6, with D tentatively TRBD1 (5 bases). CDR3 length equals 14 residues. The germline V gene has CDR1 DFQATT and CDR2 SNEGSKA (reference sequence). CDR3 sequence: CSAALATGASVLTF. CDR3 sequence (DNA): TGCAGTGCTGCTCTTGCTACTGGGGCCAGCGTCCTGACTTTC.

The V call is TRBV2, the J call TRBJ2-1; D remains ambiguous. Germline V CDR1 and CDR2: SNHLY, FYNNEI. This CDR3 is 16 amino acids long. V was clipped by 7 bases and J by 2 bases, with 18 bases between them. The CDR3 DNA is TGTGCCAGCATGTGGCCCGCCTCAGGCGCCTACAATGAGCAGTTCTTC. It translates to CASMWPASGAYNEQFF.

The table lists this clonotype with a few counts. The DNA for the CDR3 is TGTGCCAGCAGTTACTCGCGGGGCTTTGAAGACTATGGCTACACCTTC. Residues: CASSYSRGFEDYGYTF. V gene TRBV6-5 combines with J gene TRBJ1-2, with D possibly being TRBD1 (5 bases). Germline V CDR1 and CDR2: MNHEY, SVGAGI. The CDR3 consists of 16 residues. Trimming took off 0 bases at V and 3 bases at J, with 14 bases between the two ends.

This clonotype was seen only a few times. Germline and junction disagree at one end, which may indicate a read error. The rearrangement joins TRBV6-5 to TRBJ2-4; TRBD1 is a possible D gene (6 bases). The closer fit of TRBJ2-5 to the DNA end suggests the J call may be wrong. The germline V gene has CDR1 MNHEY and CDR2 SVGAGI. This CDR3 has 14 residues. CDR3 sequence reads: CVSSESGTKETQYF. Here the CDR3 DNA reads TGTGTCAGCAGTGAGTCCGGGACAAAAGAGACCCAGTACTTC.

The CDR3 nucleotides are TGCAGTGCTAGAGATTGGCTAGCGGGGGGGCTTGGGCAAGAGACCCAGTACTTC. Protein product: CSARDWLAGGLGQETQYF. The rearrangement uses TRBV20-1 and TRBJ2-5; 12 bases fit TRBD2. CDR3 length: 18 residues. The germline gives CDR1 DFQATT, CDR2 SNEGSKA (reference sequence). Trimming took 0 bases from V and 2 from J; bases not matched to a gene: 10.

Comments on this clonotype: A much more abundant neighbour one base away suggests this may be a read error. The chain joins TRBV5-1 to TRBJ2-1; 8 nucleotides align to TRBD1. Germline assignment: CDR1 SGHRS and CDR2 YFSETQ. The CDR3 loop spans 13 amino acids. V shed 3 bases and J 5 bases; nucleotides not matched to a gene: 1. CDR3 nucleotides: TGCGCCAGCAGCTGGGACAGGAACAATGAGCAGTTCTTC. Encoded protein: CASSWDRNNEQFF.

This clonotype showed up just a few times. The rearrangement uses TRBV20-1 and TRBJ2-5; no clear D. Per germline, CDR1 DFQATT and CDR2 SNEGSKA (reference sequence). The CDR3 runs 12 residues. The V end lost 5 bases, the J end lost 7 bases, and 14 bases lay between the germline ends. As DNA, the CDR3 is TGCAGTGCTGGACCCCCCGTGGCGACCCAGTACTTC. This codes for CSAGPPVATQYF.

Details on this clonotype: Sequence at one end of the junction differs from germline and may be a read error. The rearrangement joins TRBV29-1 to TRBJ2-2; D gene uncertain. The CDR3 loop spans 13 amino acids. Germline assignment: CDR1 SQVTM and CDR2 ANQGSEA. The CDR3: CGVGPMDTGELFF. The CDR3 nucleotides are TGCGGCGTTGGGCCTATGGACACCGGGGAGCTGTTTTTT.

This clonotype has more than one count but fewer than ten. V and J are TRBV9 and TRBJ2-3; D remains ambiguous. This CDR3 has 15 amino acids. Trimming cost V 0 bases and J 0 bases, with 8 bases left between them. Germline V gene data show CDR1 as SGDLS and CDR2 as YYNGEE. CDR3 in amino acids: CASSVGVLSTDTQYF. The CDR3 nucleotides are TGTGCCAGCAGCGTAGGGGTTCTAAGCACAGATACGCAGTATTTT.

The chain links TRBV10-3 to TRBJ2-7; possibly TRBD1 for D (6 bases). This CDR3 has 13 residues. V lost 3 bases and J lost 5, with 11 bases in between. Germline lookup yields CDR1 ENHRY and CDR2 SYGVKD. CDR3 amino acids: CAISELQGHEQYF. DNA for the CDR3: TGTGCCATCAGTGAACTACAGGGCCACGAGCAGTACTTC.

This chain connects TRBV28 to TRBJ2-7, with 7 bases fitting TRBD1. CDR3 size: 13 residues. Trimming removed 2 bases from V and 7 bases from J; junction bases left unmatched: 5. The germline V gene encodes CDR1 MDHEN and CDR2 SYDVKM. The CDR3 spells CASSLTGVREQYF. The CDR3 nucleotides read TGTGCCAGCAGTTTAACAGGGGTAAGGGAGCAGTACTTC.

This clonotype was picked up a small number of times. This chain uses TRBV7-9 with TRBJ2-7; 8 bases align to TRBD1. Germline-derived CDR1 and CDR2 are SEHNR and FQNEAQ (reference sequence). J gave up 5 bases and V 5 bases, and 11 bases lay outside the gene matches. The CDR3 runs 15 residues. The CDR3 protein is CASSPRDRNVHEQYF. The CDR3 coding sequence is TGTGCCAGCAGCCCTCGGGACAGGAATGTCCACGAGCAGTACTTC. Filled out from reference TRBV7-9 and TRBJ2-7, the complete variable domain reads DTGVSQNPRHKITKRGQNVTFRCDPISEHNRLYWYRQTLGQGPEFLTYFQNEAQLEKSRLLSDRFSAERPKGSFSTLEIQRTEQGDSAMYLCASSPRDRNVHEQYFGPGTRLTVT.

This clonotype occurred a few times. CDR3 coding DNA: TGTGCCAGCAGTTTATCACCGACGGGCGACAACGCCTTCCAAGAGACCCAGTACTTC. Translating gives CASSLSPTGDNAFQETQYF. This rearrangement joins TRBV28 to TRBJ2-5; D unclear. This CDR3 has 19 amino acids. Between the trimmed V and J ends, which lost 1 base and 1 base, there was a span of 22 bases. The V gene's germline CDR1 is MDHEN and CDR2 SYDVKM.

This clonotype was seen only a few times. The chain employs TRBV28 and TRBJ1-2, with D possibly being TRBD1 (5 bases). The germline V and J ends were trimmed by 7 bases and 2 bases, with 14 bases remaining between them. Germline V CDR1 and CDR2: MDHEN, SYDVKM. This CDR3 comprises 14 residues. The CDR3 here is CASTPGGDNYGYTF. The CDR3 DNA follows: TGTGCCAGCACCCCCGGAGGGGACAACTATGGCTACACCTTC.

This clonotype was detected a few times. The V and J genes are TRBV29-1 and TRBJ1-2, with D maybe TRBD1 (5 bases). Germline V lookup: CDR1 SQVTM, CDR2 ANQGSEA. The CDR3 loop spans 13 amino acids. V shed 7 bases and J shed 5 bases, with 17 bases lying between them. DNA for the CDR3: TGCAGCGCCAGGGACGCTCGAGGATATGGCTACACCTTC. It codes for CSARDARGYGYTF.